Sequencing of this TCR beta chain was carried out in a study of blood T cell repertoires in COVID-19. Across the whole study: Samples taken during acute and convalescent COVID-19 were collected in the United States, Italy and Spain. T cells, B-cell-depleted T cells, or PBMCs supplied cDNA or gDNA.

Here immunoSEQ multiplex PCR was the method, and the copy in TCRdb shows in-frame clones only, minus some. Counted here are approximately 70,000 clones, 80% to 85% occurring once; the ten biggest clones make up under 6%. In this sample, this clone turned up a few times. Sequenced sample: peripheral blood. This receptor was taken from a woman aged 55-75 years with acute or convalescent COVID-19.

The CDR3 here is CASSGGTGAFYNEQFF. In nucleotides, the CDR3 is TGTGCCAGCAGTGGTGGGACAGGGGCTTTCTACAATGAGCAGTTCTTC. The V call is TRBV6-1, the J call TRBJ2-1; 10 bases map to TRBD1. Germline V gene lookup returns CDR1 MNHNS and CDR2 SASEGT. Unmatched junction bases numbered 6, after V lost 4 bases and J lost 3 bases. The CDR3 runs to 16 residues.